These T cell receptor beta chains were read from a single sample in a study of T-cell memory formation after mild COVID-19. TCRdb re-called the 5' RACE reads with MiXCR, one entry per CDR3 protein. The sample carries a few hundred thousand distinct CDR3 sequences, about 16% recorded once. Source material: PBMCs or a T cell subset sorted from them (not recorded which). The source of these receptors is a man between 18 and 29 years old who had mild COVID-19 (a few samples of this study predate the infection). Cell type and time point are not known. CDR3s include the opening cysteine and the closing phenylalanine or tryptophan. Each record gives: CDR3 length, clone size, J gene, V gene, D gene, CDR3 protein, CDR3 DNA. D genes are given only for firm matches. Size is stated for part of the rows, as once, few or many counts, or as a class when the clone is expanded.

CDR3 length: 16
clone size: NA
J gene: TRBJ2-3
V gene: TRBV9
D gene: TRBD2
CDR3 protein: CASSGLAGGPTDTQYF
CDR3 DNA: TGTGCCAGCAGCGGACTAGCGGGGGGCCCGACAGATACGCAGTATTTT

CDR3 length: 13
clone size: NA
J gene: TRBJ1-1
V gene: TRBV7-3
D gene: NA
CDR3 protein: CASSPMSHTEAFF
CDR3 DNA: TGTGCCAGCAGCCCCATGTCCCACACTGAAGCTTTCTTT

CDR3 length: 15
clone size: few
J gene: TRBJ1-2
V gene: TRBV9
D gene: TRBD1
CDR3 protein: CASSVGQGADYGYTF
CDR3 DNA: TGTGCCAGCAGCGTAGGGCAGGGGGCTGACTATGGCTACACCTTC

CDR3 length: 19
clone size: NA
J gene: TRBJ1-2
V gene: TRBV4-3
D gene: NA
CDR3 protein: CASSQDPFLGGGVNYGYTF
CDR3 DNA: TGCGCCAGCAGCCAAGATCCGTTCTTGGGTGGAGGGGTAAACTATGGCTACACCTTC

CDR3 length: 15
clone size: NA
J gene: TRBJ2-1
V gene: TRBV7-9
D gene: TRBD2
CDR3 protein: CASSLGLAGLHEQFF
CDR3 DNA: TGTGCCAGCAGCTTGGGACTAGCGGGCCTTCATGAGCAGTTCTTC

CDR3 length: 14
clone size: NA
J gene: TRBJ1-4
V gene: TRBV5-1
D gene: NA
CDR3 protein: CASSIQGTNEKLFF
CDR3 DNA: TGCGCCAGCAGCATACAGGGAACTAATGAAAAACTGTTTTTT

CDR3 length: 15
clone size: few
J gene: TRBJ2-3
V gene: TRBV11-2
D gene: TRBD2
CDR3 protein: CASRKRLADTDTQYF
CDR3 DNA: TGTGCCAGCAGAAAACGGCTAGCGGACACAGATACGCAGTATTTT

CDR3 length: 15
clone size: NA
J gene: TRBJ2-5
V gene: TRBV7-6
D gene: TRBD2
CDR3 protein: CASSYSGAWEETQYF
CDR3 DNA: TGTGCCAGCAGCTATAGCGGGGCCTGGGAAGAGACCCAGTACTTC

CDR3 length: 16
clone size: NA
J gene: TRBJ1-6
V gene: TRBV5-1
D gene: NA
CDR3 protein: CASSLFTPGTPSPLHF
CDR3 DNA: TGCGCCAGCAGCTTGTTCACCCCAGGGACACCATCACCCCTCCACTTT

CDR3 length: 15
clone size: NA
J gene: TRBJ1-1
V gene: TRBV27
D gene: NA
CDR3 protein: CASSLSRVANTEAFF
CDR3 DNA: TGTGCCAGCAGTTTATCGCGCGTAGCGAACACTGAAGCTTTCTTT

CDR3 length: 12
clone size: few
J gene: TRBJ1-2
V gene: TRBV13
D gene: NA
CDR3 protein: CASSYGGTGYTF
CDR3 DNA: TGTGCCAGCAGCTACGGGGGGACTGGGTACACCTTC

CDR3 length: 14
clone size: NA
J gene: TRBJ2-5
V gene: TRBV5-1
D gene: TRBD1
CDR3 protein: CASRDTGVVGTQYF
CDR3 DNA: TGCGCCAGCAGGGACACAGGGGTCGTTGGGACCCAGTACTTC